The 32 T cell receptor beta chains in this list originate from one sample, sequenced in a study of blood T cell repertoires in COVID-19. TCRdb keeps only in-frame clones here, not all; method: immunoSEQ multiplex PCR. The repertoire includes some 250,000 clones, approximately 82% of them detected once, and 3% to 4% sits in the top ten. Sample: peripheral blood. Receptors were obtained from a woman under 30 with acute or convalescent COVID-19.

The rearrangement joins TRBV4-3 to TRBJ2-7, with a tentative D call TRBD1 (5 bases). The CDR3 is 16 residues long. Germline-derived CDR1 and CDR2 are LGHNA and YSLEER. With 4 bases removed from V and 1 base from J, the gap between germline ends came to 17 bases. The CDR3 sequence is CASSPYPDSRSYEQYF. The CDR3 DNA reads TGCGCCAGCAGCCCCTACCCCGACAGTCGGTCCTACGAGCAGTACTTC.

This rearrangement joins TRBV28 to TRBJ1-2; the D gene is possibly TRBD1 (5 bases). Germline CDR1 reads MDHEN; CDR2 reads SYDVKM. Trimming pared 1 base from V and 6 bases from J, leaving 9 bases between. The CDR3 spans 13 residues. This CDR3 is CASSLSGSDGYTF. CDR3 coding DNA: TGTGCCAGCAGTTTATCAGGGTCTGATGGCTACACCTTC.

The rearrangement joins TRBV13 to TRBJ2-7, with a tentative D call TRBD1 (5 bases). CDR3 length: 15 residues. V was pared by 4 bases and J by 4 bases, with 17 bases between. Germline CDR1 reads PRHDT; CDR2 reads FYEKMQ (reference sequence). The CDR3 DNA reads as TGTGCCAGCAGCTCAGGGATGGAGAGTAGGTACGAGCAGTACTTC. This translates into CASSSGMESRYEQYF.

V and J are TRBV7-9 and TRBJ2-7; 9 nucleotides align to TRBD1. The germline V gene has CDR1 SEHNR and CDR2 FQNEAQ (reference sequence). This CDR3 comprises 14 residues. V lost 8 bases to trimming and J lost 3 bases; unmatched junction nucleotides: 8. CDR3 protein: CASGPGQGYYEQYF. For the CDR3, the DNA is TGTGCCAGCGGTCCTGGACAGGGGTACTACGAGCAGTACTTC.

V and J are TRBV11-3 and TRBJ2-1; 12 bases align to TRBD2. Trimming took 5 bases from V and 6 from J; bases not matched to a gene: 14. The CDR3 sequence is 18 residues long. Germline loops: CDR1 SGHNT, CDR2 YENEEA. The DNA for the CDR3 is TGTGCCAGCAGCCGACTAGCGGGAGTCGTGGGCCCTGGCAATGAGCAGTTCTTC. Protein product: CASSRLAGVVGPGNEQFF.

The CDR3 nucleotides are TGTGCCAGCAGTGTCCGGACAGGGCTAAACACCGGGGAGCTGTTTTTT. The encoded protein is CASSVRTGLNTGELFF. The chain links TRBV6-1 to TRBJ2-2; 8 nucleotides match TRBD1. Germline CDR1 reads MNHNS; CDR2 reads SASEGT. The junction had 6 bases not matched to a gene; V was cut back by 4 bases and J by 2 bases. This CDR3 has 16 residues.

This CDR3 is CASSLGGPRTDTQYF. CDR3 DNA: TGCGCCAGCAGCTTGGGAGGTCCTCGCACAGATACGCAGTATTTT. J is TRBJ2-3 and V is TRBV5-1; D unclear. Germline loops: CDR1 SGHRS, CDR2 YFSETQ. CDR3 length: 15 amino acids. V was trimmed by 0 bases and J by 1 base, leaving 9 bases between them.

This chain links TRBV2 with TRBJ2-7; possible D gene TRBD2, 5 bases. CDR1 and CDR2 from the germline V gene are SNHLY and FYNNEI. This CDR3 region has 14 residues. Trimming pared 3 bases from V and 3 bases from J, leaving 12 bases between. In DNA form, the CDR3 reads TGTGCCAGCAGTGATGTCGGGGAAGACTACGAGCAGTACTTC. As protein: CASSDVGEDYEQYF. The full variable domain, its missing parts supplied by reference TRBV2 and TRBJ2-7, is EPEVTQTPSHQVTQMGQEVILRCVPISNHLYFYWYRQILGQKVEFLVSFYNNEISEKSEIFDDQFSVERPDGSNFTLKIRSTKLEDSAMYFCASSDVGEDYEQYFGPGTRLTVT.

The chain has TRBV29-1 and TRBJ1-2; the D gene is possibly TRBD1 (6 bases). Germline V gene data show CDR1 as SQVTM and CDR2 as ANQGSEA. CDR3 size: 15 residues. The V end lost 6 bases, the J end lost 3 bases, and 20 bases lay between the germline ends. The CDR3 sequence: CSVAAAQGVDYGYTF. The CDR3, as DNA: TGCAGCGTCGCCGCGGCACAGGGCGTTGACTATGGCTACACCTTC.

The J gene is TRBJ1-6, the V gene TRBV2; perhaps TRBD1 as D (5 bases). CDR1 and CDR2 (germline): SNHLY, FYNNEI. The CDR3 spans 17 residues. V was shortened by 6 bases and J by 0 bases, with 15 bases between the two germline ends. The CDR3 protein is CASSGEGRSSYNSPLHF. CDR3 coding DNA: TGTGCCAGCAGCGGGGAGGGGAGGAGCTCCTATAATTCACCCCTCCACTTT.

The J gene is TRBJ2-1, the V gene TRBV6-4, with 11 bases aligning to TRBD2. The CDR3 is 15 amino acids. Per germline, CDR1 MRHNA and CDR2 SNTAGT. With 5 bases clipped from V and 7 bases from J, the junction kept 7 bases outside the gene matches. The CDR3 reads CASSRLLAGANEQFF. CDR3 DNA: TGTGCCAGCAGTCGGCTACTAGCGGGAGCGAATGAGCAGTTCTTC.

J is TRBJ2-3 and V is TRBV3-1 (or the pseudogene TRBV3-2), with 8 bases aligning to TRBD2. The CDR3 is made up of 16 amino acids. Trimming removed 11 bases from V and 6 bases from J; junction bases left unmatched: 19. CDR1 is LGHDT, CDR2 YNNKEL, per germline (reference sequence). The CDR3 sequence: CAEVRDGRVKEDTQYF. The CDR3 nucleotides read TGTGCCGAGGTACGGGACGGGAGGGTGAAGGAGGATACGCAGTATTTT.

This clone has just a few counts. This chain joins TRBV7-2 and TRBJ1-4; 9 nucleotides line up with TRBD1. V shed 1 base, J shed 8 bases, and the junction held 2 bases outside the gene matches. The CDR3 is 14 residues long. Germline lookup yields CDR1 SGHTA and CDR2 FQGNSA. In nucleotides, the CDR3 is TGTGCCAGCAGCTTAGTGGGGACAGGGGAAAAACTGTTTTTT. It yields the protein CASSLVGTGEKLFF.

V usage is TRBV3-1 (or the pseudogene TRBV3-2) and J usage is TRBJ2-3, with 7 bases lining up with TRBD2. CDR3 length: 16 amino acids. The germline V gene has CDR1 LGHDT and CDR2 YNNKEL (reference sequence). V was clipped by 1 base and J by 0 bases; unmatched bases: 4. This CDR3 is CASSQVWDYSTDTQYF. The CDR3 DNA reads TGTGCCAGCAGCCAAGTATGGGACTATAGCACAGATACGCAGTATTTT.

This chain uses TRBV19 with TRBJ1-5, with unresolved D. The CDR3 totals 14 residues. Germline CDR1 reads LNHDA; CDR2 reads SQIVND (reference sequence). V gave up 5 bases and J gave up 3 bases, with 11 bases separating them. The CDR3: CASSWQANNQPQHF. For the CDR3, the DNA is TGTGCCAGTAGTTGGCAGGCAAACAATCAGCCCCAGCATTTT.

The chain joins TRBV6-5 to TRBJ2-1, with D possibly matching TRBD2 (6 bases). V was pared by 4 bases and J by 5 bases, with 15 bases between. The length of the CDR3 is 15 residues. Germline CDR1 reads MNHEY; CDR2 reads SVGAGI. CDR3 protein: CASSSTGLPNNEQFF. The CDR3 DNA sequence: TGTGCCAGCAGTTCTACGGGACTTCCGAACAATGAGCAGTTCTTC.

The chain joins TRBV28 to TRBJ2-1, with 15 positions matching TRBD2. Germline V CDR1 and CDR2: MDHEN, SYDVKM. Trimming took 6 bases from V and 10 from J; bases not matched to a gene: 10. The CDR3 extends over 16 amino acids. The CDR3: CASSHGLAGGPREQFF. CDR3 bases: TGTGCCAGCAGCCATGGACTAGCGGGAGGGCCAAGGGAGCAGTTCTTC.

Turning to this clone: Just one base apart from a much larger clone, this may be a read error. This chain connects TRBV7-9 to TRBJ2-7; 9 bases fit TRBD1. Germline CDR1 is SEHNR and CDR2 is FQNEAQ (reference sequence). This CDR3 spans 14 amino acids. CDR3 sequence: CASRPGTGLYKQYF. The CDR3 DNA reads as TGTGCCAGCAGACCCGGGACAGGGCTCTACAAGCAGTACTTC.

This clone was picked up a small number of times. This chain connects TRBV9 to TRBJ2-3; 8 bases are shared with TRBD2. The CDR3 covers 17 residues. Germline assignment: CDR1 SGDLS and CDR2 YYNGEE. Unmatched junction bases numbered 13, after V lost 2 bases and J lost 5 bases. The CDR3 protein is CASSVLALAGRGDTQYF. The CDR3 DNA is TGTGCCAGCAGCGTTTTGGCTTTGGCCGGGAGGGGAGATACGCAGTATTTT.

The genes are TRBV18 and TRBJ1-3; TRBD1 matches at 7 bases. The V gene end was trimmed by 3 bases and the J gene end by 0 bases; junction bases not matched to a gene: 5. The CDR3 is 16 residues long. From germline, CDR1 is KGHSH and CDR2 LQKENI. The CDR3 DNA sequence: TGTGCCAGCTCACCGGACCAGGGGGTCTCTGGAAACACCATATATTTT. The encoded protein is CASSPDQGVSGNTIYF.

This rearrangement joins TRBV13 to TRBJ2-3, with D tentatively TRBD1 (6 bases). CDR1 and CDR2 from the germline V gene are PRHDT and FYEKMQ (reference sequence). The CDR3 spans 14 residues. The V end lost 5 bases, the J end lost 4 bases, and 13 bases lay between the germline ends. The CDR3 DNA is TGTGCCAGCAGCCCCGGACAGCGAGCAGATACGCAGTATTTT. This sequence encodes CASSPGQRADTQYF.

This chain connects TRBV27 to TRBJ1-2; weak D call: TRBD1 (6 bases). V lost 5 bases to trimming and J lost 1 base, with 20 bases between them. Looked up from germline, CDR1 is MNHEY and CDR2 is SMNVEV (reference sequence). The CDR3 spans 17 residues. The CDR3 sequence: CASSPQPGGAFNYGYTF. The CDR3 bases are TGTGCCAGCAGTCCGCAGCCTGGGGGGGCCTTTAACTATGGCTACACCTTC.

The chain uses TRBV14 and TRBJ1-1, with unresolved D. Germline values: CDR1 SGHDN, CDR2 FVKESK. The CDR3 extends over 19 amino acids. With 4 bases removed from V and 5 bases from J, the gap between germline ends came to 29 bases. The CDR3 DNA is TGTGCCAGCAGCCTCCAAATGTTATCCACCCAGGCAGGTTGGACTGAAGCTTTCTTT. The encoded protein is CASSLQMLSTQAGWTEAFF.

This chain joins TRBV20-1 and TRBJ1-2, with D hard to call. Germline CDR1 DFQATT, CDR2 SNEGSKA (reference sequence). V was shortened by 2 bases and J by 6 bases, with 7 bases between the two germline ends. This CDR3 spans 11 amino acids. In DNA form, the CDR3 reads TGCAGTGCTAGATTTCACAATGGCTACACCTTC. Protein sequence: CSARFHNGYTF.

The V call is TRBV7-2, the J call TRBJ2-7, with 7 bases fitting TRBD2. After removal of 5 bases from V and 4 bases from J, the junction contained 14 bases not matched to a gene. CDR3 size: 16 residues. Germline assignment: CDR1 SGHTA and CDR2 FQGNSA. Here the CDR3 reads CASSREAAGAFYEQYF. The DNA for the CDR3 is TGTGCCAGCAGCCGCGAGGCCGCGGGAGCGTTTTACGAGCAGTACTTC.

A few counts support this clone. The CDR3 DNA reads as TGTGCCAGCAGGAAAGATAGCCAGGGAAGCACTGAAGCTTTCTTT. This sequence encodes CASRKDSQGSTEAFF. V and J are TRBV7-9 and TRBJ1-1; maybe TRBD1 (5 bases). V lost 6 bases, J lost 4 bases, and 18 bases lay in between. The CDR3 has 15 residues. Germline V gene sequence: CDR1 SEHNR, CDR2 FQNEAQ (reference sequence).

The genes are TRBV27 and TRBJ2-1, with D maybe TRBD1 (6 bases). Germline lookup yields CDR1 MNHEY and CDR2 SMNVEV (reference sequence). The CDR3 length is 14 residues. Between the trimmed V and J ends, which lost 7 bases and 2 bases, there was a span of 12 bases. The CDR3 region has the DNA TGTGCCAGCAAGACAGGTCGGGCCTACAATGAGCAGTTCTTC. This encodes CASKTGRAYNEQFF.

This clone was seen only once. This chain uses TRBV5-1 with TRBJ2-3; D unclear. The CDR3 consists of 16 residues. The V and J ends lost 1 base and 4 bases respectively, with 16 bases between them. CDR1 and CDR2 (germline): SGHRS, YFSETQ. The CDR3 loop is CASSLRSARVPDTQYF. The CDR3 DNA is TGCGCCAGCAGCTTGAGATCAGCTCGGGTCCCAGATACGCAGTATTTT.

This chain uses TRBV18 with TRBJ1-3; no firm D call. The CDR3 contains 17 residues. Trimming left V 3 bases short and J 4 bases short, with 19 bases between. The germline V gene encodes CDR1 KGHSH and CDR2 LQKENI. This CDR3 reads CASSPTAPGAWGNTIYF. CDR3 bases: TGTGCCAGCTCACCTACTGCACCGGGTGCTTGGGGAAACACCATATATTTT.

This chain joins TRBV19 and TRBJ1-3; 7 positions agree with TRBD1. The CDR3 is 16 residues long. V was pared by 6 bases and J by 0 bases, with 8 bases of the junction left unmatched. Germline-derived CDR1 and CDR2 are LNHDA and SQIVND (reference sequence). The DNA for the CDR3 is TGTGCCAGTAGCATGGGAAACAGGGGCTCTGGAAACACCATATATTTT. The encoded protein is CASSMGNRGSGNTIYF. Using reference TRBV19 and TRBJ1-3 for the parts outside the CDR3, the full variable domain is DGGITQSPKYLFRKEGQNVTLSCEQNLNHDAMYWYRQDPGQGLRLIYYSQIVNDFQKGDIAEGYSVSREKKESFPLTVTSAQKNPTAFYLCASSMGNRGSGNTIYFGEGSWLTVV.

This chain uses TRBV19 with TRBJ1-6; tentative D call: TRBD1 (5 bases). Trimming removed 5 bases from V and 4 bases from J, with 15 bases in between. The CDR3 length is 16 residues. Germline CDR1 LNHDA, CDR2 SQIVND (reference sequence). The chain's CDR3 is CASSPQKTVYNSPLHF. In nucleotides, the CDR3 is TGTGCCAGTAGTCCGCAAAAGACAGTATATAATTCACCCCTCCACTTT.

The chain is built from TRBV11-2 and TRBJ2-7, with TRBD2 matching 10 bases. In germline, CDR1 is SGHAT, CDR2 FQNNGV. Germline trimming cut 1 base from V and 0 bases from J; bases unmatched to any gene: 3. The CDR3 is made up of 16 amino acids. The CDR3 DNA follows: TGTGCCAGCAGCTTAGTAGCTAGCGGGAGCTCCTACGAGCAGTACTTC. Protein sequence: CASSLVASGSSYEQYF.